Below, 15 T cell receptor beta chains from the same sample are listed, as sequenced in a study of brain T cells in children with intractable seizures (dated by TCRdb to about 2021). In light of the paper, this sample's time point label describes: blood from clinic visit 5 months post-surgery; TSC patient then seizure free. Library preparation employed the immunoSEQ multiplex PCR assay. TCRdb mirrors the immuneACCESS table, restricted to in-frame sequences. Some clones are absent from its copies; in checked studies, under half trace to an unresolved V gene, and the reason for the others is unknown. The sample includes hundreds of thousands of clones, with 93% observed a single time. 4.5% to 7% of the sample comes from the top ten. This specimen consisted of peripheral blood, obtained less than 6 months after surgery. The receptors were gathered from a boy in the first two years of life with tuberous sclerosis and intractable seizures.

This clone was seen at least ten times. This chain uses TRBV19 with TRBJ2-7; 7 bases map to TRBD1. Germline trimming cut 3 bases from V and 2 bases from J; bases unmatched to any gene: 4. Germline V gene sequence: CDR1 LNHDA, CDR2 SQIVND (reference sequence). The CDR3 length is 14 residues. The chain's CDR3 is CASSIPGTAYEQYF. CDR3 nucleotide sequence: TGTGCCAGTAGTATCCCCGGGACAGCCTACGAGCAGTACTTC.

The chain has TRBV10-1 and TRBJ1-1, with TRBD1 matching 9 bases. The germline CDR1 and CDR2 sequences are WNHNN and SYGVQD (reference sequence). With 8 bases clipped from V and 3 bases from J, the junction kept 16 bases outside the gene matches. The CDR3 contains 17 residues. The CDR3 is CASYRDRVKFGYTEAFF. The CDR3 DNA follows: TGCGCCAGCTACCGGGACAGGGTGAAGTTTGGGTACACTGAAGCTTTCTTT.

The gene calls are TRBV19 and TRBJ2-1; a weak D match, TRBD2 (6 bases). Germline lookup yields CDR1 LNHDA and CDR2 SQIVND (reference sequence). The CDR3 covers 15 residues. V dropped 6 bases and J dropped 6 bases, with 18 bases sitting between them. This CDR3 reads CASSLRGRYSNEQFF. The DNA for the CDR3 is TGTGCCAGTAGCCTCAGAGGGAGGTACAGCAATGAGCAGTTCTTC.

The V and J genes are TRBV21-1 and TRBJ1-5; no check of the table's D call, TRBD1, against the DNA was made. TRBV21-1 is designated a pseudogene. The CDR3 has 19 amino acids. CDR3 sequence reads: CASSTREPGQKRSNQPQHF. In DNA form, the CDR3 reads TGTGCCAGCAGCACGCGTGAACCGGGACAAAAGAGAAGCAATCAGCCCCAGCATTTT.

V is TRBV20-1 and J is TRBJ2-1; 9 bases match TRBD2. J gave up 4 bases and V 3 bases, and 7 bases lay outside the gene matches. Germline lookup yields CDR1 DFQATT and CDR2 SNEGSKA (reference sequence). The CDR3 is 15 residues long. This CDR3 is CSASTAGGTYNEQFF. Here the CDR3 DNA reads TGCAGTGCTAGTACAGCGGGGGGCACATACAATGAGCAGTTCTTC.

The chain links TRBV19 to TRBJ2-1, with TRBD1 matching over 8 bases. CDR1 LNHDA and CDR2 SQIVND come from the germline V gene (reference sequence). The ends lost 6 bases at V and 5 bases at J; junction bases unmatched: 9. The CDR3 loop spans 15 amino acids. The CDR3 sequence is CASRSGQGQHNEQFF. CDR3 sequence (DNA): TGTGCCAGTAGGAGCGGACAGGGCCAACACAATGAGCAGTTCTTC. Drawing the rest from reference TRBV19 and TRBJ2-1, the complete variable domain is DGGITQSPKYLFRKEGQNVTLSCEQNLNHDAMYWYRQDPGQGLRLIYYSQIVNDFQKGDIAEGYSVSREKKESFPLTVTSAQKNPTAFYLCASRSGQGQHNEQFFGPGTRLTVL.

The chain has TRBV19 and TRBJ1-5; weak D call: TRBD1 (5 bases). This CDR3 has 17 residues. The V and J ends lost 2 bases and 6 bases respectively, with 20 bases between them. Looked up from germline, CDR1 is LNHDA and CDR2 is SQIVND (reference sequence). The CDR3 sequence is CASSISGDRKNRQPQHF. Written as DNA, the CDR3 is TGTGCCAGTAGTATAAGTGGGGACCGCAAAAACCGTCAGCCCCAGCATTTT.

The chain combines TRBV7-8 with TRBJ1-4, with 10 bases aligning to TRBD1. CDR3 size: 13 residues. J gave up 7 bases and V 8 bases, and 4 bases lay outside the gene matches. Per germline, CDR1 SGHVS and CDR2 FQNEAQ. For the CDR3, the DNA is TGTGCCAGCGGTCGGGACAGGGGTGAAAAACTGTTTTTT. Residues: CASGRDRGEKLFF.

A single count supports this clone. Germline and junction disagree at one end, which may indicate a read error. The chain joins TRBV7-7 to TRBJ2-1; the D is unclear. In germline, CDR1 is SSHAT, CDR2 FNYEAQ (reference sequence). The CDR3 consists of 13 residues. The chain's CDR3 is CASSLTEINEQFF. As DNA, the CDR3 is TGTGCTAGCAGCTTAACGGAGATCAATGAGCAGTTCTTC.

The chain carries TRBV10-1 and TRBJ2-3; D is unclear. Germline CDR1 and CDR2: WNHNN and SYGVQD (reference sequence). The CDR3 consists of 13 residues. Between the trimmed V and J ends, which lost 3 bases and 5 bases, there was a span of 9 bases. This CDR3 is CASSEDGLDTQYF. In DNA, the CDR3 is TGCGCCAGCAGTGAAGATGGGCTAGATACGCAGTATTTT.

This chain uses TRBV7-6 with TRBJ2-7; D gene unclear. Germline loops: CDR1 SGHVS, CDR2 FNYEAQ. Trimming took off 1 base at V and 3 bases at J, with 13 bases between the two ends. This CDR3 is built from 15 residues. The CDR3 nucleotides are TGTGCCAGCAGCTTAGTAGTAGGATCCAGCTACGAGCAGTACTTC. Translation gives CASSLVVGSSYEQYF.

This chain joins TRBV5-1 and TRBJ1-1; maybe TRBD1 (5 bases). From germline, CDR1 is SGHRS and CDR2 YFSETQ. CDR3 length: 14 residues. Trimming stripped 2 bases from V and 6 bases from J, with 14 bases between. The DNA for the CDR3 is TGCGCCAGCAGCTTTTCGTATGGGGGTTCTGAAGCTTTCTTT. Translated, it gives CASSFSYGGSEAFF.

The rearrangement uses TRBV4-2 and TRBJ2-1, with 7 nucleotides matching TRBD2. The CDR3 extends over 13 amino acids. CDR1 and CDR2 (germline): LGHNA, YNFKEQ. V was clipped by 4 bases and J by 5 bases; unmatched bases: 2. CDR3 sequence: CASSPLADNEQFF. CDR3 in DNA: TGTGCCAGCAGCCCCCTAGCGGACAATGAGCAGTTCTTC.

The chain joins TRBV5-4 to TRBJ2-6; D not certain. Germline V gene data show CDR1 as SGHNT and CDR2 as YYREEE (reference sequence). With 1 base removed from V and 3 bases from J, the gap between germline ends came to 11 bases. The CDR3 contains 16 residues. The chain's CDR3 is CASSLTGVVGANVLTF. The CDR3 DNA reads TGTGCCAGCAGCTTGACTGGGGTTGTTGGGGCCAACGTCCTGACTTTC. Full variable domain (remainder filled in from reference TRBV5-4 and TRBJ2-6): ETGVTQSPTHLIKTRGQQVTLRCSSQSGHNTVSWYQQALGQGPQFIFQYYREEENGRGNFPPRFSGLQFPNYSSELNVNALELDDSALYLCASSLTGVVGANVLTFGAGSRLTVL.

The chain joins TRBV11-3 to TRBJ2-6, with 7 bases that match TRBD2. J gave up 3 bases and V 6 bases, and 5 bases lay outside the gene matches. Germline CDR1 and CDR2: SGHNT and YENEEA. This CDR3 has 15 amino acids. Written as DNA, the CDR3 is TGTGCCAGCAGGCGCGGGGGAAGTGGGGCCAACGTCCTGACTTTC. Translated, it gives CASRRGGSGANVLTF.